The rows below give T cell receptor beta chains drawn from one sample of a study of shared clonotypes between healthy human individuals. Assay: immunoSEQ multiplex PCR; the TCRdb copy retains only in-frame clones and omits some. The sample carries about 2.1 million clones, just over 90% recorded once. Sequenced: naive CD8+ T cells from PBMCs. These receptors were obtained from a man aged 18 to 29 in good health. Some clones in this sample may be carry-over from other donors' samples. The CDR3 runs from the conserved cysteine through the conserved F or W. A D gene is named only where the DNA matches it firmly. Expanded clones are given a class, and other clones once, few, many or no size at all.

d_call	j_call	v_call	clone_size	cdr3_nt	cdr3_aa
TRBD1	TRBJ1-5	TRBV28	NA	TGTGCCAGCAGTTTATTGACAGGGTCAAGCAATCAGCCCCAGCATTTT	CASSLLTGSSNQPQHF
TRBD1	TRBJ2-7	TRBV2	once	TGTGCCAGCAGTCCCGGGACAGAGAACTACGAGCAGTACTTC	CASSPGTENYEQYF
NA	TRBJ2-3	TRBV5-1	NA	TGCGCCAGCCGGACTCAAGATACGCAGTATTTT	CASRTQDTQYF
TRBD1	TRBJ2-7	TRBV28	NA	TGTGCCAGCAGTTTAACGACAGGGGACATGGGCGAGCAGTACTTC	CASSLTTGDMGEQYF
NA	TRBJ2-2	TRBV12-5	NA	TGTGCTAGTGGTTTAGTACAGGGATACACCGGGGAGCTGTTTTTT	CASGLVQGYTGELFF
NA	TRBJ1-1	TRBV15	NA	TGTGCCACGGGGTGGGGCACTGAAGCTTTCTTT	CATGWGTEAFF
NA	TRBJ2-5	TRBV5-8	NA	TGTGCCAGCAGCTTGCTGCCCAGTCCAAGCGAAGAGACCCAGTACTTC	CASSLLPSPSEETQYF
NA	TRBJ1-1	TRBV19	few	TGTGCCAGTAGTAGGACAGCGCTGGGGACTGAAGCTTTCTTT	CASSRTALGTEAFF
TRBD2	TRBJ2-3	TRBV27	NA	TGTGCCAGCAGTCCCCGGACTAGCGCAGACACGAATACGCAGTATTTT	CASSPRTSADTNTQYF
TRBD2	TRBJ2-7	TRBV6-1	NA	TGTGCCAGCACTATAACAGCGGGACCGGGCGAGCAGTACTTC	CASTITAGPGEQYF
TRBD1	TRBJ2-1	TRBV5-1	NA	TGCGCCAGCAGCTTGGGGTGGACAGGGAGCTCCTACAATGAGCAGTTCTTC	CASSLGWTGSSYNEQFF
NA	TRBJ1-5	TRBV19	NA	TGTGCCAGTAGTATATTCTCACCCGGCGGGAATCAGCCCCAGCATTTT	CASSIFSPGGNQPQHF
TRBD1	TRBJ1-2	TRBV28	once	TGTGCCAGCAGTTCTCGGACAGGGGGCGGATATGGCTACACCTTC	CASSSRTGGGYGYTF
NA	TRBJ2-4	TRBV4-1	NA	TGCGCCAGCAGCCAAGATTCGGGAGTGGTAAACATTCAGTACTTC	CASSQDSGVVNIQYF